This TCR beta chain was retrieved from a study of radiotherapy plus CTLA-4 blockade in lung cancer. Study context: Of the patients, about 19% showed objective responses and roughly 34% attained disease control. The study, taken as a whole, reports: Following radiotherapy plus ipilimumab, tumor-derived TCR clones expanded in the blood. Early blood T cell clone dynamics, with interferon-beta, were reported to best predict response.

The CDR3 loop spans 15 amino acids. Trimming at V came to 5 bases and at J to 0 bases, leaving 2 bases not matched to a gene. Per the germline V gene, CDR1 is MNHNY and CDR2 is SVGAGI (reference sequence). In the case of this clone: Its antigen is unknown.

Using immunoSEQ multiplex PCR, the repertoire was profiled, and TCRdb retains in-frame clones only, with some absent. Seen here are about 45,000 clones, 73% observed once, and the top ten hold 3% to 4.5%. The sample in question was peripheral blood, obtained from a patient treated with radiotherapy plus ipilimumab. The chain is built from TRBV6-6 and TRBJ1-1; 11 nucleotides line up with TRBD1. The sequence was obtained from a human donor with non-small cell lung cancer who had a complete response to radiotherapy plus ipilimumab. The CDR3 region has the DNA TGTGCCAGCAGTCGGACAGGGGGCCTGAACACTGAAGCTTTCTTT. Translated: CASSRTGGLNTEAFF.